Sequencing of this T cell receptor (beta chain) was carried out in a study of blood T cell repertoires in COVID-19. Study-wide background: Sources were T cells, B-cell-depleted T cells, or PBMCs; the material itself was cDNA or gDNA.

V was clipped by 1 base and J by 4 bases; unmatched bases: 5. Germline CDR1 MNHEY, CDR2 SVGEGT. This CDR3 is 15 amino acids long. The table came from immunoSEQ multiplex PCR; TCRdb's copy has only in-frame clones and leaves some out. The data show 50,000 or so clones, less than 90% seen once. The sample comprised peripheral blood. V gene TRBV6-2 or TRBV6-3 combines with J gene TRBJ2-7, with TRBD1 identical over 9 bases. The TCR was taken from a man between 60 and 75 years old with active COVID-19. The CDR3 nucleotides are TGTGCCAGCAGTTACTTGGGAGGACAGGGGTACGAGCAGTACTTC. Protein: CASSYLGGQGYEQYF.